This T cell receptor beta chain was identified during a study of blood T cell repertoires in COVID-19. Looking at the study overall: There were acute and convalescent COVID-19 samples, and they came from the United States, Italy and Spain.

This clone was detected only a few times. All enrollees were roughly 18 to 89 years old and from approximately 24 US areas. Categorization into cohorts depended on clinical history that participants reported. Assay: immunoSEQ multiplex PCR; the TCRdb copy retains only in-frame clones and omits some. This table holds about 220,000 clones, around nine tenths found once. The CDR3 is made up of 15 amino acids. With 6 bases clipped from V and 7 bases from J, the junction kept 10 bases outside the gene matches. The V gene's germline CDR1 is MDHEN and CDR2 SYDVKM. This TCR was sampled from a woman aged 50 to 60 with acute COVID-19. This sequence joins TRBV28 and TRBJ1-5, with 9 nucleotides matching TRBD1. The sequenced sample was PBMCs or T cells enriched from blood (not recorded which). This CDR3 is CASSLRGQGQQPQHF. CDR3 DNA: TGTGCCAGCAGCCTTCGGGGACAGGGTCAACAGCCCCAGCATTTT.